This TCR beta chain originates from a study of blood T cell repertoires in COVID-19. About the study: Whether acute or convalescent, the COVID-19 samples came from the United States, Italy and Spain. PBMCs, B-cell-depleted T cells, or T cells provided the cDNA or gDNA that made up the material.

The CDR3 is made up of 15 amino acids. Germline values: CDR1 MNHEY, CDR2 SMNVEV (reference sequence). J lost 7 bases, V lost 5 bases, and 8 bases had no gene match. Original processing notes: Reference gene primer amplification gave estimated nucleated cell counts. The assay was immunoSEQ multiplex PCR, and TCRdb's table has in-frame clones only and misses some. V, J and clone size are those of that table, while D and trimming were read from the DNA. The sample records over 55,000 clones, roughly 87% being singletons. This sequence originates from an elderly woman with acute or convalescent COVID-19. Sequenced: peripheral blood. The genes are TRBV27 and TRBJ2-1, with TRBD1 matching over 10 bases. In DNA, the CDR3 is TGTGCCAGCAGTGGACAGGGACAGGGGAGGAATGAGCAGTTCTTC. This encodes CASSGQGQGRNEQFF.